This T cell receptor beta chain derives from a study of radiotherapy plus CTLA-4 blockade in lung cancer (dated by TCRdb to the late 2010s). Turning to the overall study: Objective responses were observed in 15% to 20% of enrolled patients, and disease control was achieved in less than 40%. Points the paper makes about the study in general: The strongest predictors of response, as reported, were early dynamic changes in blood T cell clones along with a rise in serum interferon-beta after radiation. After treatment with radiotherapy and ipilimumab, TCR clones that came from tumors expanded in the peripheral blood.

Note on this clone: Its antigen is currently not known. No base quality values were provided; no much bigger clone lies one nucleotide off.

The method behind the library was the immunoSEQ multiplex PCR assay. In its TCRdb copy, this immuneACCESS table keeps in-frame sequences only and misses some clones. Where compared with another copy, unresolved V genes explain less than half of these, and the others have no known cause. The sample records approximately 80,000 clones, about 84% of which are singletons. The ten largest clones represent around 0.72% of the sample. Germline trimming amounts to 11 bases on V and 6 bases on J, with 9 as the count of junction bases outside the gene matches. The CDR3 spans 13 residues, from the cysteine through the phenylalanine. Left in the record is the CDR3 DNA by itself, 39 bases read in frame from the first base. Reading the germline V gene gives CDR1 MDHEN and CDR2 SYDVKM. Focal radiation therapy combined with CTLA-4 blockade (ipilimumab) was tested in patients with chemo-refractory metastatic non-small-cell lung cancer.

The sequence links TRBV28 to TRBJ2-7, with 11 middle bases fitting TRBD1. The source was peripheral blood, collected from a patient treated with radiotherapy plus ipilimumab. This receptor was obtained from a human donor with non-small cell lung cancer who had stable disease on radiotherapy plus ipilimumab. The nucleotides read TGTGCCTCACAACCGGGGACAGGGGGCGAGCAGTACTTC. It encodes CASQPGTGGEQYF.